Listed here is a single T cell receptor (beta chain). The antigen remains unidentified. Measured with immunoSEQ multiplex PCR; TCRdb has only the in-frame clones, and not every one. The sample records about 120,000 clones, about 90% being singletons. The entry originates in a study of T cell responses to AZD1222 COVID-19 vaccine. CDR1 and CDR2 (germline): GTSNPN, SVGIG (reference sequence). V lost 8 bases to trimming and J lost 11 bases, with 18 bases between them. The CDR3 is 11 residues long. The study's findings and limits: Of the AZD1222 recipients, only 5 or 6 were seropositive at baseline. Vaccine-related CD4 TCRs covered spike, predominating at 160-218 and 743-854. There were mostly white British donors and more females than males, and clonal diversity was possibly underestimated. Spike-specific TCR breadth and depth grew following two AZD1222 doses.

This sequence originates from an adult who received the AZD1222 COVID-19 vaccine. The starting material was peripheral blood, obtained 28 days after the second AZD1222 dose. The chain is built from TRBV30 and TRBJ1-1; unclear D gene. For the CDR3, the DNA is TGTGCCCACAGTTCTGGGGTCTTGGCTTTCTTT. Protein sequence: CAHSSGVLAFF.